Shown below are 22 T cell receptor beta chains from a single sample sequenced in a study of shared clonotypes between healthy human individuals. Sequencing used immunoSEQ multiplex PCR; TCRdb keeps in-frame clones, though not all of them. Here the sample spans 550,000 to 700,000 clones, approximately 73% being singletons. The sample taken for sequencing was memory CD4+ T cells sorted from blood. The subset is: CD45RA-negative fraction. The receptors shown here come from a young woman in good health.

This clone was observed a handful of times. The rearrangement uses TRBV7-9 and TRBJ2-7; the D gene is possibly TRBD1 (5 bases). Germline V CDR1 and CDR2: SEHNR, FQNEAQ (reference sequence). Trimming left V 11 bases short and J 0 bases short, with 14 bases between. The CDR3 covers 13 residues. For the CDR3, the DNA is TGTGCCTGGGGCGGTGGAAGCTCCTACGAGCAGTACTTC. Translated: CAWGGGSSYEQYF.

The gene calls are TRBV28 and TRBJ1-5; D unclear. The V end lost 6 bases, the J end lost 6 bases, and 15 bases lay between the germline ends. The germline CDR1 and CDR2 sequences are MDHEN and SYDVKM. CDR3 length equals 14 residues. CDR3 bases: TGTGCCAGCAGGCCCCACGGAGGTTTTCAGCCCCAGCATTTT. It yields the protein CASRPHGGFQPQHF. Filled out from reference TRBV28 and TRBJ1-5, the complete variable domain reads DVKVTQSSRYLVKRTGEKVFLECVQDMDHENMFWYRQDPGLGLRLIYFSYDVKMKEKGDIPEGYSVSREKKERFSLILESASTNQTSMYLCASRPHGGFQPQHFGDGTRLSIL.

This clone was counted a single time. The chain carries TRBV19 and TRBJ2-3; TRBD2 aligns across 11 bases. The CDR3 contains 16 residues. The V gene end was trimmed by 7 bases and the J gene end by 3 bases; junction bases not matched to a gene: 9. CDR1 and CDR2 from the germline V gene are LNHDA and SQIVND (reference sequence). CDR3 sequence: CASTPIAGGPTDTQYF. In nucleotides, the CDR3 is TGTGCCAGTACCCCAATAGCGGGAGGGCCTACAGATACGCAGTATTTT.

The CDR3 sequence: CASSHGRLANEQYF. The CDR3 DNA reads as TGTGCCAGCAGCCACGGCAGGTTGGCGAACGAGCAGTACTTC. The chain recombines TRBV6-5 with TRBJ2-7; D ambiguous. The CDR3 is 14 residues long. V lost 6 bases and J 5 bases, leaving 17 bases between the germline ends. The germline V gene has CDR1 MNHEY and CDR2 SVGAGI.

This chain uses TRBV5-4 with TRBJ2-2; TRBD2 agrees at 8 bases. CDR3 length: 14 residues. Germline V CDR1 and CDR2: SGHNT, YYREEE (reference sequence). With V trimmed by 1 base and J by 6 bases, 2 bases remained unmatched. The CDR3, as DNA: TGTGCCAGCAGCTTGAGGCGGGAGGCCGGGGAGCTGTTTTTT. It is translated as CASSLRREAGELFF.

The V and J genes are TRBV2 and TRBJ1-2; D not resolved. This CDR3 region has 14 residues. CDR1 and CDR2 (germline): SNHLY, FYNNEI. V lost 9 bases, J lost 5 bases, and 19 bases lay in between. As DNA, the CDR3 is TGTGCCAGTTCTGGCCCCGGAGAGGCATATGGCTACACCTTC. It yields the protein CASSGPGEAYGYTF.

In this sample, this clone turned up a few times. J is TRBJ1-5 and V is TRBV28; D is possibly TRBD1 (5 bases). Germline CDR1 is MDHEN and CDR2 is SYDVKM. The CDR3 is made up of 16 amino acids. V gave up 6 bases and J gave up 0 bases, with 15 bases separating them. CDR3 DNA sequence: TGTGCCAGCAGAGCTCGACAGTTCTATAGCAATCAGCCCCAGCATTTT. This encodes CASRARQFYSNQPQHF.

The rearrangement links TRBV4-1 to TRBJ1-1; D is ambiguous. Trimming took off 2 bases at V and 2 bases at J, with 9 bases between the two ends. Germline assignment: CDR1 MGHRA and CDR2 YSYEKL. This CDR3 is built from 14 residues. CDR3 sequence reads: CASSQSGRNTEAFF. The CDR3, as DNA: TGCGCCAGCAGCCAATCGGGCAGAAACACTGAAGCTTTCTTT.

This clone was observed a handful of times. The chain is built from TRBV29-1 and TRBJ2-3; 7 bases line up with TRBD2. Trimming took 5 bases from V and 6 from J; bases not matched to a gene: 5. CDR3 size: 12 residues. In germline, CDR1 is SQVTM, CDR2 ANQGSEA. The DNA for the CDR3 is TGCAGCGTTTGGGGGGGAGGGGATACGCAGTATTTT. Its translation: CSVWGGGDTQYF.

There are many counts of this clone. The chain has TRBV2 and TRBJ2-7, with TRBD1 matching over 7 bases. The CDR3 is made up of 13 amino acids. The germline CDR1 and CDR2 sequences are SNHLY and FYNNEI. V was clipped by 8 bases and J by 2 bases; unmatched bases: 6. Written as DNA, the CDR3 is TGTGCCAGCGCCCGACAGGGCCCCTACGAGCAGTACTTC. Its translation is CASARQGPYEQYF.

The rearrangement uses TRBV7-2 and TRBJ2-1; 7 bases agree with TRBD2. Germline-derived CDR1 and CDR2 are SGHTA and FQGNSA. Trimming removed 1 base from V and 6 bases from J; junction bases left unmatched: 18. The CDR3 has 19 amino acids. The CDR3 region has the DNA TGTGCCAGCAGCTTAGATTCAATTTGGTCGGCGGGAGTACCCAATGAGCAGTTCTTC. Encoded protein: CASSLDSIWSAGVPNEQFF.

V is TRBV4-1 and J is TRBJ2-5, with D unclear. Gene TRBJ2-7 matches the end of the DNA better, so the J call may be wrong. There are 17 residues in the CDR3. Germline CDR1 reads MGHRA; CDR2 reads YSYEKL. The DNA of the CDR3 is TGCGCCAGCAGCCAAGATCTAAGACGGTCTATATCCTACGAGCAGTACTTC. It codes for CASSQDLRRSISYEQYF.

This clone has ten or more counts. The V gene is TRBV2, the J gene TRBJ2-1; no definite D call. The CDR3 extends over 11 amino acids. Germline V gives CDR1 SNHLY, CDR2 FYNNEI. With 10 bases removed from V and 4 bases from J, the gap between germline ends came to 8 bases. CDR3 coding DNA: TGTGCCAACGAGCAGTACAATGAGCAGTTCTTC. This gives the protein CANEQYNEQFF.

J is TRBJ2-5 and V is TRBV11-2; no reliable D call. The germline V and J ends were trimmed by 2 bases and 5 bases, with 12 bases remaining between them. Germline CDR1 reads SGHAT; CDR2 reads FQNNGV. The CDR3 is 14 amino acids. CDR3 in DNA: TGTGCCAGCAGCTTAATCGTGTCGTCGGAGACCCAGTACTTC. It translates to CASSLIVSSETQYF.

This chain links TRBV10-3 with TRBJ2-3; 10 positions match TRBD2. CDR1 is ENHRY, CDR2 SYGVKD, per germline. V was pared by 4 bases and J by 4 bases, with 8 bases of the junction left unmatched. The CDR3 is made up of 16 amino acids. The CDR3 here is CAISASSGSFSDTQYF. CDR3 DNA sequence: TGTGCCATCAGTGCGTCTAGCGGGAGTTTCTCAGATACGCAGTATTTT.

In regard to this clone: The CDR3 end shows no conserved phenylalanine or tryptophan, and so a read error is likely. The V call is TRBV6-5, the J call TRBJ1-5; perhaps TRBD1 as D (6 bases). Per the germline V gene, CDR1 is MNHEY and CDR2 is SVGAGI. Trimming left V 6 bases short and J 6 bases short, with 15 bases between. There are 14 residues in the CDR3. This CDR3 is CASRGGQRGQPQHL. CDR3 in DNA: TGTGCCAGCAGGGGGGGACAAAGGGGTCAGCCCCAGCATCTT.

The genes are TRBV5-1 and TRBJ2-3; D remains unclear. Germline V lookup: CDR1 SGHRS, CDR2 YFSETQ. The CDR3 sequence is 12 residues long. With 6 bases removed from V and 0 bases from J, the gap between germline ends came to 5 bases. CDR3 bases: TGCGCCAGCATCGGCAGCACAGATACGCAGTATTTT. Protein sequence: CASIGSTDTQYF.

This chain connects TRBV7-8 to TRBJ2-2; D might be TRBD2 (6 bases). The CDR3 sequence is 13 residues long. The germline V and J ends were trimmed by 5 bases and 7 bases, with 11 bases remaining between them. Germline CDR1 and CDR2: SGHVS and FQNEAQ. CDR3 bases: TGTGCCAGCAGCCTTAGCGGTGTCGGGGAGCTGTTTTTT. It yields the protein CASSLSGVGELFF.

The chain employs TRBV21-1 and TRBJ2-1; TRBD2 is taken as the D call from the table, unchecked against the DNA. TRBV21-1 constitutes a pseudogene. The CDR3 is 18 amino acids. The CDR3 loop reads CASSKARPSGRRGNEQFF. CDR3 in DNA: TGTGCCAGCAGCAAAGCGCGTCCTAGCGGGAGGAGGGGCAATGAGCAGTTCTTC.

This chain links TRBV18 with TRBJ1-3, with a possible D match to TRBD1 (6 bases). CDR3 length equals 18 residues. Germline CDR1 reads KGHSH; CDR2 reads LQKENI. Trimming shortened V by 3 bases and J by 3 bases, and 21 bases separated the two germline ends. This CDR3 is CASSPIPPGGSNGNTIYF. The CDR3 region has the DNA TGTGCCAGCTCACCTATTCCTCCCGGGGGCTCGAATGGAAACACCATATATTTT.

In this sample, this clone turned up many times. The V gene is TRBV11-1, the J gene TRBJ2-7; D gene uncertain. CDR3 length: 12 residues. Trimming shortened V by 4 bases and J by 5 bases, and 9 bases separated the two germline ends. Germline V gene sequence: CDR1 SGHAT, CDR2 FQDESV (reference sequence). CDR3 sequence: CASSSNEDEQYF. The DNA of the CDR3 is TGTGCCAGCAGCTCGAATGAGGACGAGCAGTACTTC.

The chain couples TRBV2 to TRBJ2-5, with 11 bases matching TRBD2. V trimming: 5 bases; J trimming: 5 bases; junction bases outside the gene matches: 4. The germline CDR1 and CDR2 sequences are SNHLY and FYNNEI. The CDR3 spans 14 residues. The CDR3 coding sequence is TGTGCCAGCAGTTCTTTAGCGGGAGGGGAGACCCAGTACTTC. Translated, it gives CASSSLAGGETQYF.